This T cell receptor beta chain came from a study of blood T cell repertoires in COVID-19. The overall study: Samples came from the United States, Italy and Spain, spanning acute and convalescent COVID-19. Sources were T cells, B-cell-depleted T cells, or PBMCs; the material itself was cDNA or gDNA.

The table came from immunoSEQ multiplex PCR; TCRdb's copy has only in-frame clones and leaves some out. The profile shows some 240,000 clones, around 83% of them singletons. Germline V gives CDR1 SGHRS, CDR2 YFSETQ. Trimming removed 3 bases from V and 1 base from J, with 7 bases in between. The CDR3 runs 13 residues. This sequence was found in a woman in her 40s who had recovered from COVID-19. The V call is TRBV5-1, the J call TRBJ1-1; a weak D match, TRBD1 (5 bases). The specimen was peripheral blood. CDR3: CASSWTQNTEAFF. CDR3 in DNA: TGCGCCAGCAGCTGGACACAGAACACTGAAGCTTTCTTT.